Given below is one TCR beta chain in context. Its antigen is currently unknown. This sample was taken from a study of shared clonotypes between healthy human individuals. Study-level findings and limits: Sampling involved blood alone; tissue repertoires likely differ.

V gave up 5 bases and J gave up 4 bases, with 16 bases separating them. Germline CDR1 SGHRS, CDR2 YFSETQ. The CDR3 is 14 residues long. The repertoire was sequenced with immunoSEQ multiplex PCR; TCRdb's copy has only in-frame clones and lacks some. The table has 1.4 million or so clones, 98% seen once. All donors were healthy HIV-negative adults lacking recent acute infections or vaccinations. Source material: naive CD4+ T cells sorted from blood. Subset in this sample: CD45RA+ positively selected. The TCR originated in a man younger than 40 in good health. V gene TRBV5-1 combines with J gene TRBJ2-7; tentatively, D is TRBD2 (6 bases). The CDR3 region has the DNA TGCGCCAGCAGAATTAGCGGTCCCCTTTACGAGCAGTACTTC. Encoded protein: CASRISGPLYEQYF.